This TCR beta chain was recorded in a study of OX40 agonist ivuxolimab in advanced cancers. Study in general: Melanoma, hepatocellular carcinoma, head and neck or renal cell cancer occurred in dose-escalation patients.

It was autoimmune disease history or systemic immunosuppression that excluded patients. Peripheral blood came from all dose cohorts at three timepoints. A single count supports this clone. The antigen is unknown. The protocol was immunoSEQ multiplex PCR, while the TCRdb copy is restricted to in-frame clones and leaves out a portion. The data hold around 53,000 clones, with around four fifths observed a single time. Study results and limitations: Relatively little clonal expansion, among the lowest observed, appeared in partial responders at 0.1-3.0 mg/kg.

This specimen consisted of CD4+ or CD8+ T cells sorted from blood, obtained in a trial of the OX40 agonist ivuxolimab. This receptor was identified in an adult with an advanced solid tumor such as melanoma, head and neck, liver or kidney cancer.

CDR3 sequence: CASSPTTLLGEFF. CDR3 coding DNA: TGTGCCAGCAGTCCCACGACCCTCCTGGGGGAGTTCTTC. The chain employs TRBV27 and TRBJ2-1; D may be TRBD1 or TRBD2 (5 bases each). V was shortened by 5 bases and J by 14 bases, with 19 bases between the two germline ends. Germline V CDR1 and CDR2: MNHEY, SMNVEV (reference sequence). This CDR3 has 13 residues.